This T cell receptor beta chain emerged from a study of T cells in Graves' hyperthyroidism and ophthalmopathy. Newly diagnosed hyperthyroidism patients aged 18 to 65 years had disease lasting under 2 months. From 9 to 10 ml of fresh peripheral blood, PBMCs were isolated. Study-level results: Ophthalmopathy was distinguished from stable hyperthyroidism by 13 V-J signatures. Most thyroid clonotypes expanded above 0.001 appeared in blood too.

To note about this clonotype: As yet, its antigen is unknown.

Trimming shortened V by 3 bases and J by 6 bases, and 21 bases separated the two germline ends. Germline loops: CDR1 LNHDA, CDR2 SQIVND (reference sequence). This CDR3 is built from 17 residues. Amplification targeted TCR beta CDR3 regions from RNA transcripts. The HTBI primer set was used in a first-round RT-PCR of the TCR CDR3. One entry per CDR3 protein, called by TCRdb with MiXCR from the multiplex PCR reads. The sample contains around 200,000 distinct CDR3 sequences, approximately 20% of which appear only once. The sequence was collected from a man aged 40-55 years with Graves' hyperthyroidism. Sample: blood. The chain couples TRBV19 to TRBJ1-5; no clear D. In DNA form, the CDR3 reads TGTGCCAGTAGTATTTTCCGTACTCTAGGAGTGGTTCAGCCCCAGCATTTT. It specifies CASSIFRTLGVVQPQHF.